The present entry profiles one T cell receptor (beta chain) with its context. It lacks a known antigen. No qualities accompany the bases; no much larger clone lies one base away. The library was produced with PCR. Instrument used: Illumina MiSeq. Synthesis of cDNA relied on SMARTScribe reverse transcriptase together with a 5' template-switch oligo that added a universal priming site. Each cDNA molecule was tagged by a 12-nucleotide random unique molecular identifier (UMI) carried on the template-switch oligo. During reverse transcription, TCRbeta transcripts were targeted by chain-specific reverse primers. Uracil DNA glycosylase treatment removed residual template-switch adapters, and cDNA was purified with a Qiagen MinElute kit. The first PCR ran for about 25 cycles with KAPA HiFi HotStart ReadyMix and step-out primers, divided among four 50 microliter reactions. Before further amplification, first-round PCR products were gel-purified. Illumina Nextera adapters were attached in a second roughly 8-cycle PCR, after which libraries were purified and pooled. The UMI barcode for each TCRbeta molecule was captured by a 50-nucleotide 5' read. For the original study's pipeline: Using the MIGEC toolkit, reads were grouped by UMI into consensus reads. PEAR was used to merge forward and reverse consensus reads, producing the final reads. Identical UMI-sequence pairs shared across libraries were treated as cross-sample contamination and removed by a custom decontamination script. MIGMAP, a wrapper around IgBLAST, was used for V(D)J assignment and CDR3 extraction. TCR clonotypes were defined by identical V gene, J gene and CDR3 amino acid sequence, and CDR1 and CDR2 were left unsequenced. TCRdb handled the public reads itself, with Q25 trimming in fastp and clone calling in MiXCR, and kept productive beta chains. Each record represents a unique CDR3 protein, reported with the most common genes and DNA among its rows. TCRdb, not the authors, supplied the V and J calls. Present in this sample are 1,200 or so distinct CDR3 sequences, around 71% of which were seen just once. Clones ranked in the top ten supply 30% to 40% of the sample.

The sample belongs to a study of robustness of blood B and T cell sequencing (dated by TCRdb to 2016 to 2019). About the investigation overall: The study aimed to determine how much peripheral blood is needed to reliably characterize an individual's TCRbeta and IgG repertoires. For technical replicates, two replicate TCRbeta cDNA libraries were prepared from one shared RNA pool that came from a single 10 ml draw. Each of the ten independently drawn blood samples had its TCRbeta and IgG repertoires measured.

Taken from the germline V gene (reference sequence), the CDR1 and CDR2 loops are GTSNPN and SVGIG. Relative to germline, V is 3 bases shorter and J is 5 bases shorter, with 10 bases between their ends. There are 12 amino acids in the CDR3, from cysteine to phenylalanine inclusive. Only CDR3 DNA remains: 36 bases, in frame from the first base. mRNA, which captures expressed receptors, was used instead of genomic DNA for quantification of TCRbeta repertoires. Without cell sorting, buffy coat leukocytes were collected into Trizol, and RNA was extracted using the Direct-zol RNA MiniPrep Plus kit. EDTA blood tubes were centrifuged immediately at 4°C to separate plasma, buffy coat and red blood cells. The investigation overall reported the following: Of the top 10,000 TCRbeta clonotypes in one technical replicate library, less than 95% were also found in the other technical replicate library. Pooling tubes did not make the overlap of rare TCRbeta clonotypes any better, which implies that much larger blood volumes would be needed to capture those rare clonotypes. Coverage of the top 10,000 TCRbeta clonotypes approached saturation when 3 or 4 tubes (roughly 28-40 ml blood) were combined. A full plateau was not reached by TCRbeta rarefaction curves, suggesting under-sequencing or many low-abundance clonotypes. Evidence of cross-contamination, likely from batch processing, showed up in one pair of TCRbeta libraries, so the UMI-sequence pairs shared by that pair of libraries were removed. Every single 10 ml sample contained the 1,000 most abundant TCRbeta clonotypes from the pooled draws. Immediate fractionation was required for EDTA tubes, so the use of EDTA tubes in multi-site collections was limited.

The sample consisted of peripheral blood. The rearrangement combines TRBV30 with TRBJ1-2; matching of 5 bases hints at TRBD1 as the D gene. The sequence came from a human donor in good health. The DNA sequence reads TGTGCCTGGAGGAACAGGTTATATGGCTACACCTTC. Its protein is CAWRNRLYGYTF. The CDR3 plus the reference TRBV30 and TRBJ1-2 genes for the other parts give the full variable domain: SQTIHQWPATLVQPVGSPLSLECTVEGTSNPNLYWYRQAAGRGLQLLFYSVGIGQISSEVPQNLSASRPQDRQFILSSKKLLLSDSGFYLCAWRNRLYGYTFGSGTRLTVV.